Listed below are T cell receptor beta chains from one sample, sequenced in a study of CD8+CD57+ T cells in acquired aplastic anemia. MiXCR, applied by TCRdb to the reads, yields one record per CDR3 protein. Of hundreds of thousands of distinct CDR3 sequences in the sample, under 40% were seen once. The specimen sequenced was sorted CD4+, CD8+, or CD8+CD57+ T cells (not recorded which) from PBMCs. These receptors came from a human donor with aplastic anemia. Both conserved end residues are trimmed from each CDR3. Fields, in order: V gene, J gene, CDR3 protein.

TRBV19,TRBJ1-2,ASSKERNYGYT
TRBV12-3/TRBV12-4,TRBJ2-1,ASSLQTGVF
TRBV25-1,TRBJ2-7,ASSPLEGTEQY
TRBV2,TRBJ1-1,ASSPGQGTEAF
TRBV10-3,TRBJ1-1,ATPGRANTEAF
TRBV9,TRBJ1-2,ASSDPGSYGYT
TRBV5-1,TRBJ1-2,ASSFGVLANYGYT
TRBV9,TRBJ2-1,ASSVEGTSASEQF
TRBV6-1,TRBJ2-7,ASSKLAGGYEQY
TRBV15,TRBJ1-4,ATSRAGPGSNEKLF
TRBV7-9,TRBJ1-1,ASSLDGDGGRRAF
TRBV24-1,TRBJ2-2,AASDFPGGTGELF
TRBV5-1,TRBJ2-4,ASSGSSGGAADIQY
TRBV20-1,TRBJ2-3,SAPAGDTQY
TRBV20-1,TRBJ2-7,SARFGVNEQY
TRBV9,TRBJ2-3,ASSVDGKLTDTQY
TRBV20-1,TRBJ2-1,SAARGLAGASNEQF
TRBV10-3,TRBJ2-7,AIRDAGTGGSREQY
TRBV6-1,TRBJ1-1,ASSEAVIKNTEAF
TRBV19,TRBJ1-2,ASSWGTSGYT
TRBV10-1,TRBJ2-7,ASSPLSGFASSYEQY
TRBV19,TRBJ1-2,ASNPSDRPFPYGYT
TRBV10-3,TRBJ1-5,AISVGSAGTQPQH
TRBV9,TRBJ2-1,ASSVGLADSYNEQF
TRBV20-1,TRBJ2-7,GARWTGGTYEQY
TRBV29-1,TRBJ2-3,SVQGGGQPSTDTQY
TRBV24-1,TRBJ1-5,ATSDSDQPQH
TRBV14,TRBJ2-5,ASSRGTGGFQETQY
TRBV19,TRBJ2-7,ASSVPRSGRNRQY
TRBV3-1,TRBJ1-6,ASSQESGLGSPLH
TRBV18,TRBJ1-2,ASSPLGTGDLSYGYT
TRBV29-1,TRBJ1-2,SVETGDTYGYT
TRBV20-1,TRBJ1-3,SARGERASTGNTIY
TRBV5-4,TRBJ2-5,ASSQHLGYQETQY
TRBV29-1,TRBJ1-5,SVEDQQGTEH
TRBV11-2,TRBJ2-7,ASSLIGAGYEQY
TRBV15,TRBJ2-7,ATSSSLGGEQY
TRBV19,TRBJ2-7,ASSLRTESYEQY
TRBV20-1,TRBJ1-1,SAQRDRGAGEAF
TRBV11-3,TRBJ2-1,ASSEGQGANEQF
TRBV19,TRBJ2-1,ASSIYSGRGYNEQF
TRBV19,TRBJ2-5,ASSSSIPGPQETQY
TRBV19,TRBJ2-1,ASSRDYRRNSYNEQF
TRBV4-2,TRBJ1-4,ASSQDLEKLF
TRBV10-3,TRBJ1-2,ASSDAGQGNYGYT
TRBV20-1,TRBJ2-1,SASLDLYNEQF
TRBV30,TRBJ1-3,AWTVKSSGNTIY
TRBV29-1,TRBJ2-1,SVSQGDEQF
TRBV10-3,TRBJ1-2,AISVGAGNGYT
TRBV20-1,TRBJ2-1,SARDTSGILKLQF
TRBV2,TRBJ2-2,ASSDFSGSTGGLF
TRBV4-3,TRBJ1-6,ASSQVGVLGSPLH
TRBV14,TRBJ2-7,ASSQEVNKNYEQY
TRBV20-1,TRBJ1-6,SARDSRLYGNSPLH
TRBV20-1,TRBJ1-3,SAREPRGSGNTIY
TRBV3-1,TRBJ1-1,ASSQDTILEAF
TRBV2,TRBJ2-3,ASSEPGTGGGGTDTQY
TRBV20-1,TRBJ2-1,SARGVGTYNEQF
TRBV2,TRBJ2-1,ASNLNGNEQF
TRBV7-8,TRBJ2-7,ASSFSGPFYYEQY